Following are 8 T cell receptor beta chains from one sample sequenced in a study of OX40 agonist ivuxolimab in advanced cancers. Data came from immunoSEQ multiplex PCR; TCRdb stores just in-frame clones and leaves some out. The sample contains around 25,000 clones, around 85% of which appear only once. Source: CD4+ or CD8+ T cells sorted from blood, taken in a trial of the OX40 agonist ivuxolimab. The origin of the receptors is an adult with an advanced solid tumor such as melanoma, head and neck, liver or kidney cancer.

The genes are TRBV27 and TRBJ1-4, with 8 bases aligning to TRBD1. CDR3 size: 12 residues. Germline V CDR1 and CDR2: MNHEY, SMNVEV (reference sequence). V shed 10 bases and J 7 bases; nucleotides not matched to a gene: 5. The CDR3 DNA reads TGTGCCACACAGGGGGGAAGTGAAAAACTGTTTTTT. Its protein is CATQGGSEKLFF.

The rearrangement joins TRBV5-6 to TRBJ2-3; 8 bases fit TRBD2. The CDR3 runs to 15 residues. CDR1 SGHDT and CDR2 YYEEEE come from the germline V gene. V was pared by 5 bases and J by 0 bases, with 5 bases of the junction left unmatched. The CDR3 loop reads CASSTSGPSTDTQYF. Written as DNA, the CDR3 is TGTGCCAGCAGTACTAGCGGACCTAGCACAGATACGCAGTATTTT.

The chain uses TRBV5-8 and TRBJ2-7; perhaps D is TRBD1 or TRBD2 (5 bases each). This CDR3 has 13 amino acids. Trimming took 5 bases from V and 3 from J, leaving 12 bases between them. Germline V CDR1 and CDR2: SGHTS, YDEGEE. This CDR3 is CASSRGWVYEQYF. In DNA, the CDR3 is TGTGCCAGCAGTCGGGGCTGGGTCTACGAGCAGTACTTC.

Only a few counts were recorded for this clone. This chain uses TRBV5-4 with TRBJ2-5; TRBD2 is a possible D gene (5 bases). The CDR3 covers 14 residues. V was pared by 4 bases and J by 1 base, with 11 bases between. CDR1 and CDR2 from the germline V gene are SGHNT and YYREEE (reference sequence). The DNA of the CDR3 is TGTGCCAGCAGCCTGGACGGACTCCAAGAGACCCAGTACTTC. It encodes CASSLDGLQETQYF.

V usage is TRBV29-1 and J usage is TRBJ1-3, with D tentatively TRBD1 (5 bases). V was cut by 4 bases and J by 3 bases, with 7 bases left in between. The CDR3 runs to 12 residues. CDR1 is SQVTM, CDR2 ANQGSEA, per germline. In nucleotides, the CDR3 is TGCAGCGTTGCAGGGCTTGGAAACACCATATATTTT. As protein: CSVAGLGNTIYF.

The CDR3 protein is CAWDQSNTGELFF. The CDR3 DNA follows: TGTGCCTGGGACCAAAGCAACACCGGGGAGCTGTTTTTT. The V gene is TRBV30, the J gene TRBJ2-2; D gene unclear. V was pared by 5 bases and J by 2 bases, with 9 bases between. CDR3 length: 13 amino acids. Germline V CDR1 and CDR2: GTSNPN, SVGIG (reference sequence).

The gene calls are TRBV7-9 and TRBJ2-2; no definite D call. CDR3 length: 13 amino acids. Germline V gene data show CDR1 as SEHNR and CDR2 as FQNEAQ (reference sequence). V lost 3 bases, J lost 3 bases, and 5 bases lay in between. The CDR3 sequence: CASSLTYTGELFF. CDR3 in DNA: TGTGCCAGCAGCTTGACCTACACCGGGGAGCTGTTTTTT.

CDR3: CASSPAFEQYF. DNA of the CDR3: TGTGCCAGCTCACCTGCCTTCGAGCAGTACTTC. V and J are TRBV18 and TRBJ2-7; D unclear. In germline, CDR1 is KGHSH, CDR2 LQKENI. V gave up 3 bases and J gave up 6 bases, with 6 bases separating them. CDR3 length: 11 amino acids.